This T cell receptor (beta chain) was documented in a study of shared clonotypes between healthy human individuals. Trimming took 0 bases from V and 6 from J; bases not matched to a gene: 3. Germline V gene data show CDR1 as SGHRS and CDR2 as YFSETQ. The CDR3 sequence is 14 residues long. Sequencing used immunoSEQ multiplex PCR; TCRdb keeps in-frame clones, though not all of them. The repertoire consists of about 1.1 million clones, with around 82% occurring once and the leading ten covering 0.52%. The rearrangement joins TRBV5-1 to TRBJ2-1; the match to TRBD2 covers 7 bases. The sequence came from a man aged 18 to 29 in good health. Some clones in this sample may be carry-over from other donors' samples. The sequenced material came from memory CD4+ T cells from PBMCs. Subset indicated: CD45RA-negative fraction. The CDR3 is CASSLGERGNEQFF. CDR3 nucleotides: TGCGCCAGCAGCTTGGGCGAGCGGGGCAATGAGCAGTTCTTC.